What follows are 32 T cell receptor beta chains derived from one specimen sequenced in a study of PD-1 blockade in classical Hodgkin lymphoma. All trial patients relapsed after autologous stem cell transplantation. Assay: immunoSEQ multiplex PCR; the TCRdb copy retains only in-frame clones and omits some. This table holds approximately 80,000 clones, 75% to 90% found once. This specimen consisted of peripheral blood mononuclear cells (PBMCs), obtained at baseline. Receptors were obtained from a human donor with classical Hodgkin lymphoma.

V is TRBV6-1 and J is TRBJ1-1, with 8 bases aligning to TRBD1. CDR1 and CDR2 from the germline V gene are MNHNS and SASEGT. V shed 5 bases and J 2 bases; nucleotides not matched to a gene: 4. This CDR3 has 14 amino acids. The chain's CDR3 is CASSPGGTNTEAFF. CDR3 DNA sequence: TGTGCCAGCAGTCCAGGGGGCACAAACACTGAAGCTTTCTTT.

The chain links TRBV10-3 to TRBJ1-2; 9 positions match TRBD1. Germline CDR1 is ENHRY and CDR2 is SYGVKD. CDR3 size: 16 residues. V lost 6 bases and J lost 4; bases outside the gene matches: 12. The CDR3 spells CAISRQGVLSLYGYTF. The DNA for the CDR3 is TGTGCCATCAGCAGACAGGGGGTCCTCTCTCTCTATGGCTACACCTTC.

This clone was detected once. The CDR3 coding sequence is TGTGCCAGCAGCTCCGGGGGACTAGCGAGATACCCTTTCTACGAGCAGTACTTC. As protein: CASSSGGLARYPFYEQYF. The rearrangement uses TRBV11-2 and TRBJ2-7; 10 bases match TRBD2. The CDR3 is 18 amino acids. Germline-derived CDR1 and CDR2 are SGHAT and FQNNGV. V was pared by 4 bases and J by 3 bases, with 15 bases of the junction left unmatched.

This clone was counted once. The chain has TRBV7-9 and TRBJ1-3; D perhaps matches TRBD1 (5 bases). CDR1 is SEHNR, CDR2 FQNEAQ, per germline (reference sequence). Trimming shortened V by 4 bases and J by 4 bases, and 14 bases separated the two germline ends. CDR3 length: 15 residues. The CDR3: CASSWRGQGGNTIYF. The CDR3 DNA sequence: TGTGCCAGCAGCTGGCGTGGGCAGGGAGGAAACACCATATATTTT.

This clone was seen once. The rearrangement links TRBV29-1 to TRBJ2-7, with 13 bases fitting TRBD2. V lost 7 bases to trimming and J lost 5 bases; unmatched junction nucleotides: 5. From germline, CDR1 is SQVTM and CDR2 ANQGSEA. The CDR3 is 13 residues long. The CDR3 reads CSGGLAGDHEQYF. DNA of the CDR3: TGCAGCGGTGGACTAGCGGGAGACCACGAGCAGTACTTC.

The genes are TRBV29-1 and TRBJ2-3; TRBD2 matches 10 bases. Germline CDR1 reads SQVTM; CDR2 reads ANQGSEA. The CDR3 runs 15 residues. J lost 3 bases, V lost 2 bases, and 5 bases had no gene match. The CDR3 reads CSVERLAGGTDTQYF. The CDR3 coding sequence is TGCAGCGTTGAAAGACTAGCGGGTGGGACAGATACGCAGTATTTT.

This clone was observed once. The chain is built from TRBV7-2 and TRBJ1-5; no clear D. Trimming removed 5 bases from V and 0 bases from J, with 8 bases in between. The CDR3 has 14 residues. Per germline, CDR1 SGHTA and CDR2 FQGNSA. The CDR3 DNA follows: TGTGCCAGCAGCCCGGCTATTAGCAATCAGCCCCAGCATTTT. This gives the protein CASSPAISNQPQHF.

The V gene is TRBV11-2, the J gene TRBJ2-5, with D possibly matching TRBD1 (5 bases). This CDR3 comprises 15 residues. Trimming removed 6 bases at V and 5 bases at J, with 19 bases between. Germline V gives CDR1 SGHAT, CDR2 FQNNGV. Here the CDR3 DNA reads TGTGCCAGCAGGTCTATGGGGCCTGCCCGGGAGACCCAGTACTTC. Translation gives CASRSMGPARETQYF. The full variable domain, rest sourced from reference TRBV11-2 and TRBJ2-5, is EAGVAQSPRYKIIEKRQSVAFWCNPISGHATLYWYQQILGQGPKLLIQFQNNGVVDDSQLPKDRFSAERLKGVDSTLKIQPAKLEDSAVYLCASRSMGPARETQYFGPGTRLLVL.

The chain has TRBV9 and TRBJ2-7; possible D gene TRBD2, 5 bases. CDR3 length equals 15 residues. The germline V and J ends were trimmed by 0 bases and 4 bases, with 14 bases remaining between them. Germline V CDR1 and CDR2: SGDLS, YYNGEE. CDR3 region: CASSVASGSRYEQYF. CDR3 DNA: TGTGCCAGCAGCGTAGCTTCGGGGAGCCGGTACGAGCAGTACTTC.

A single count supports this clone. The J gene is TRBJ2-7, the V gene TRBV6-6; maybe TRBD1 (6 bases). Germline CDR1 is MNHNY and CDR2 is SVGAGI (reference sequence). The CDR3 spans 14 residues. V dropped 1 base and J dropped 4 bases, with 11 bases sitting between them. CDR3 in DNA: TGTGCCAGCAGTTACTTAGGGGGTTGGTACGAGCAGTACTTC. It translates to CASSYLGGWYEQYF.

The chain is built from TRBV5-1 and TRBJ1-2; D is uncertain. Trimming cost V 0 bases and J 7 bases, with 13 bases left between them. The CDR3 has 14 residues. Germline lookup yields CDR1 SGHRS and CDR2 YFSETQ. CDR3 residues: CASSLEGLSGGYTF. The CDR3 region has the DNA TGCGCCAGCAGCTTGGAGGGTCTCAGTGGTGGCTACACCTTC.

The CDR3 DNA sequence: TGTGCCAGCACCCCGGATGGGGGTTGGGGGTACAATGAGCAGTTCTTC. This codes for CASTPDGGWGYNEQFF. The chain has TRBV6-6 and TRBJ2-1; D assignment may be TRBD1 or TRBD2 (5 bases each). Germline V lookup: CDR1 MNHNY, CDR2 SVGAGI (reference sequence). V lost 7 bases to trimming and J lost 4 bases, with 20 bases between them. The CDR3 length is 16 residues.

V is TRBV10-1 and J is TRBJ1-1, with D perhaps matching TRBD1 (5 bases). The length of the CDR3 is 14 residues. Germline V lookup: CDR1 WNHNN, CDR2 SYGVQD (reference sequence). Trimming shortened V by 9 bases and J by 1 base, and 15 bases separated the two germline ends. The CDR3 DNA is TGCGCCAGTCAACCGGGACCTTCGAACACTGAAGCTTTCTTT. This translates into CASQPGPSNTEAFF.

This clone has just one count. The V gene is TRBV7-9, the J gene TRBJ2-5, with 7 bases aligning to TRBD2. Per germline, CDR1 SEHNR and CDR2 FQNEAQ (reference sequence). CDR3 length equals 12 residues. V gave up 4 bases and J gave up 4 bases; unmatched junction bases: 0. The CDR3 coding sequence is TGTGCCAGCAGCTGGGGGGGAGAGACCCAGTACTTC. It yields the protein CASSWGGETQYF.

V gene TRBV5-5 combines with J gene TRBJ1-2; perhaps TRBD1 as D (5 bases). CDR1 SGHKS and CDR2 YYEKEE come from the germline V gene (reference sequence). The CDR3 has 16 amino acids. V dropped 0 bases and J dropped 0 bases, with 12 bases sitting between them. The CDR3 DNA sequence: TGTGCCAGCAGCTTGGCGATAGGGGCATCTAACTATGGCTACACCTTC. Protein: CASSLAIGASNYGYTF.

V usage is TRBV4-1 and J usage is TRBJ2-4; D may be TRBD1 (6 bases). The V end lost 3 bases, the J end lost 6 bases, and 15 bases lay between the germline ends. CDR3 length: 15 amino acids. Germline-derived CDR1 and CDR2 are MGHRA and YSYEKL. The CDR3 here is CASSQHRAQGNIQYF. The CDR3 coding sequence is TGCGCCAGCAGCCAGCACAGGGCCCAGGGAAACATTCAGTACTTC.

The V gene is TRBV19, the J gene TRBJ2-7; D may be TRBD1 (6 bases). CDR3 size: 15 residues. Trimming left V 6 bases short and J 0 bases short, with 15 bases between. The germline V gene has CDR1 LNHDA and CDR2 SQIVND (reference sequence). As DNA, the CDR3 is TGTGCCAGTAGGGCTACAGGGTTGGACTCCTACGAGCAGTACTTC. Amino acids: CASRATGLDSYEQYF. Variable domain in full (rest from reference TRBV19 and TRBJ2-7): DGGITQSPKYLFRKEGQNVTLSCEQNLNHDAMYWYRQDPGQGLRLIYYSQIVNDFQKGDIAEGYSVSREKKESFPLTVTSAQKNPTAFYLCASRATGLDSYEQYFGPGTRLTVT.

This clone occurred once. The chain combines TRBV28 with TRBJ1-5; no clear D. The CDR3 is made up of 15 amino acids. Germline values: CDR1 MDHEN, CDR2 SYDVKM. V shed 5 bases and J shed 4 bases, with 15 bases lying between them. The CDR3 region has the DNA TGTGCCAGCAGTGACTCAGGCTCCGGGAATCAGCCCCAGCATTTT. Protein sequence: CASSDSGSGNQPQHF.

The chain recombines TRBV7-9 with TRBJ2-7, with 8 nucleotides matching TRBD2. The CDR3 spans 14 residues. V lost 7 bases, J lost 3 bases, and 8 bases stayed unmatched. Germline CDR1 SEHNR, CDR2 FQNEAQ (reference sequence). The CDR3 loop reads CASTSGGRVYEQYF. Written as DNA, the CDR3 is TGTGCCAGCACGAGCGGGGGAAGAGTCTACGAGCAGTACTTC.

The V call is TRBV6-5, the J call TRBJ2-1; unclear D gene. From germline, CDR1 is MNHEY and CDR2 SVGAGI. V was shortened by 6 bases and J by 0 bases, with 6 bases between the two germline ends. The length of the CDR3 is 13 residues. This CDR3 is CASRRSSYNEQFF. DNA of the CDR3: TGTGCCAGCAGAAGGAGCTCCTACAATGAGCAGTTCTTC.

This clone was observed a few times. The CDR3 DNA reads TGTGCCAGCAGCATCCAGGGAGGGGGACCCACAGATACGCAGTATTTT. This gives the protein CASSIQGGGPTDTQYF. The chain is built from TRBV28 and TRBJ2-3, with a tentative D call TRBD2 (7 bases). This CDR3 has 16 amino acids. Germline V gene data show CDR1 as MDHEN and CDR2 as SYDVKM. V dropped 6 bases and J dropped 2 bases, with 18 bases sitting between them.

The chain links TRBV10-3 to TRBJ1-2, with D perhaps matching TRBD1 (5 bases). Germline lookup yields CDR1 ENHRY and CDR2 SYGVKD. Trimming removed 9 bases from V and 4 bases from J, with 21 bases in between. The CDR3 is made up of 15 amino acids. CDR3 amino acids: CAIGPFQGSGYGYTF. CDR3 sequence (DNA): TGTGCCATAGGGCCCTTTCAGGGTTCGGGCTATGGCTACACCTTC.

With respect to this clone: Other DNA sequences within the sample encode an identical CDR3. The chain is built from TRBV5-1 and TRBJ2-3, with 11 bases identical to TRBD2. The V gene's germline CDR1 is SGHRS and CDR2 YFSETQ. The CDR3 spans 14 residues. Trimming took 3 bases from V and 5 from J; bases not matched to a gene: 2. The CDR3 reads CASSSTSGGDTQYF. In DNA form, the CDR3 reads TGCGCCAGCAGCTCTACTAGCGGGGGAGATACGCAGTATTTT.

The chain is built from TRBV6-1 and TRBJ1-2, with 7 positions matching TRBD1. V shed 1 base and J 8 bases; nucleotides not matched to a gene: 7. The length of the CDR3 is 14 residues. From germline, CDR1 is MNHNS and CDR2 SASEGT. This CDR3 reads CASSEGGTVSGYTF. CDR3 coding DNA: TGTGCCAGCAGTGAAGGAGGGACAGTGAGCGGCTACACCTTC.

V usage is TRBV5-6 and J usage is TRBJ2-7; unclear D gene. The length of the CDR3 is 11 residues. V shed 2 bases and J shed 7 bases, with 7 bases lying between them. CDR1 SGHDT and CDR2 YYEEEE come from the germline V gene. DNA of the CDR3: TGTGCCAGCAGCTTAAGGGTTGAGCAGTACTTC. This encodes CASSLRVEQYF.

The chain is built from TRBV7-2 and TRBJ2-1; D unresolved. V lost 4 bases, J lost 0 bases, and 10 bases lay in between. In germline, CDR1 is SGHTA, CDR2 FQGNSA. The CDR3 extends over 15 amino acids. The CDR3 sequence is CASSSDPHSYNEQFF. The CDR3 DNA reads as TGTGCCAGCAGCTCGGACCCACACTCCTACAATGAGCAGTTCTTC. Complete variable domain (other parts from reference TRBV7-2 and TRBJ2-1): GAGVSQSPSNKVTEKGKDVELRCDPISGHTALYWYRQSLGQGLEFLIYFQGNSAPDKSGLPSDRFSAERTGGSVSTLTIQRTQQEDSAVYLCASSSDPHSYNEQFFGPGTRLTVL.

V is TRBV6-1 and J is TRBJ2-2, with TRBD2 matching over 13 bases. Trimming removed 1 base from V and 5 bases from J; junction bases left unmatched: 1. The germline gives CDR1 MNHNS, CDR2 SASEGT. This CDR3 has 16 residues. The CDR3 reads CASSEGTSGRTGELFF. The CDR3 coding sequence is TGTGCCAGCAGTGAAGGGACTAGCGGGAGAACCGGGGAGCTGTTTTTT.

The V gene is TRBV6-5, the J gene TRBJ2-2; D is uncertain. V was pared by 6 bases and J by 8 bases, with 7 bases between. The CDR3 has 11 residues. Germline loops: CDR1 MNHEY, CDR2 SVGAGI. The CDR3 coding sequence is TGTGCCAGCAGCCAAGGGGGGGAGCTGTTTTTT. Translating it yields CASSQGGELFF.

The rearrangement uses TRBV4-2 and TRBJ1-1; the D gene is possibly TRBD1 (6 bases). The germline V and J ends were trimmed by 0 bases and 6 bases, with 14 bases remaining between them. CDR1 and CDR2 from the germline V gene are LGHNA and YNFKEQ. This CDR3 contains 15 residues. The CDR3 loop reads CASSQEGHPGAEAFF. Written as DNA, the CDR3 is TGTGCCAGCAGCCAAGAGGGACACCCGGGCGCTGAAGCTTTCTTT.

This rearrangement joins TRBV18 to TRBJ2-2; D gene uncertain. This CDR3 region has 12 residues. Per the germline V gene, CDR1 is KGHSH and CDR2 is LQKENI. The V end was cut by 2 bases, the J end by 6 bases, with 4 bases between. The CDR3 bases are TGTGCCAGCTCACCAGGGCCCGGGGAGCTGTTTTTT. This encodes CASSPGPGELFF.

The chain uses TRBV29-1 and TRBJ2-2; D remains ambiguous. Trimming took 1 base from V and 3 from J, leaving 6 bases between them. The CDR3 contains 13 residues. Germline V gene data show CDR1 as SQVTM and CDR2 as ANQGSEA. The CDR3 DNA reads as TGCAGCGTTGAAGGCCAGCACACCGGGGAGCTGTTTTTT. Protein sequence: CSVEGQHTGELFF.

The rearrangement uses TRBV2 and TRBJ1-1, with D tentatively TRBD1 (5 bases). With 8 bases removed from V and 4 bases from J, the gap between germline ends came to 11 bases. Per germline, CDR1 SNHLY and CDR2 FYNNEI. This CDR3 is built from 12 residues. The CDR3 bases are TGTGCCAGCGGAGGGGAGGTCACTGAAGCTTTCTTT. Its translation is CASGGEVTEAFF.